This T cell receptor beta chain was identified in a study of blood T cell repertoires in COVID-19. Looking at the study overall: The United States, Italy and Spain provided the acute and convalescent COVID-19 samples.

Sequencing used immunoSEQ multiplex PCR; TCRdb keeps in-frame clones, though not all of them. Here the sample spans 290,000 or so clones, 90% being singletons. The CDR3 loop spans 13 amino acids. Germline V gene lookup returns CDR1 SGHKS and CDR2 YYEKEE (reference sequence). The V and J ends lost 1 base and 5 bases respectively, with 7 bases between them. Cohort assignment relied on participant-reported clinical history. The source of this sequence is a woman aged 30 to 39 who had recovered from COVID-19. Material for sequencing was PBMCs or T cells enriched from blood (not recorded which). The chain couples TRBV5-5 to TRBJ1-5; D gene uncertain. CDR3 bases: TGTGCCAGCAGCTTGAACAGTTATCAGCCCCAGCATTTT. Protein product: CASSLNSYQPQHF.